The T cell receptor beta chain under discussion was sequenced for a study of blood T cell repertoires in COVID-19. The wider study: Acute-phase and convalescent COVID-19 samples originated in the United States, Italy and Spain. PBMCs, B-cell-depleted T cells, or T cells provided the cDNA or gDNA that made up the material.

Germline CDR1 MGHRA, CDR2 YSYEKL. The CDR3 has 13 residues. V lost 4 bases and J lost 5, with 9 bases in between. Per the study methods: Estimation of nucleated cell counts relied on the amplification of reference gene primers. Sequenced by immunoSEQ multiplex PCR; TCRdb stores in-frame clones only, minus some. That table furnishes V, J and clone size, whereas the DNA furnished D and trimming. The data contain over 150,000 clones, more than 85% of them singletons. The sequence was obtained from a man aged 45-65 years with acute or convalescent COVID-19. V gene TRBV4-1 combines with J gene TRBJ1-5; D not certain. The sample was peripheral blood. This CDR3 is CASSLEGHQPQHF. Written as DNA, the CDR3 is TGCGCCAGCAGCCTCGAGGGCCATCAGCCCCAGCATTTT.